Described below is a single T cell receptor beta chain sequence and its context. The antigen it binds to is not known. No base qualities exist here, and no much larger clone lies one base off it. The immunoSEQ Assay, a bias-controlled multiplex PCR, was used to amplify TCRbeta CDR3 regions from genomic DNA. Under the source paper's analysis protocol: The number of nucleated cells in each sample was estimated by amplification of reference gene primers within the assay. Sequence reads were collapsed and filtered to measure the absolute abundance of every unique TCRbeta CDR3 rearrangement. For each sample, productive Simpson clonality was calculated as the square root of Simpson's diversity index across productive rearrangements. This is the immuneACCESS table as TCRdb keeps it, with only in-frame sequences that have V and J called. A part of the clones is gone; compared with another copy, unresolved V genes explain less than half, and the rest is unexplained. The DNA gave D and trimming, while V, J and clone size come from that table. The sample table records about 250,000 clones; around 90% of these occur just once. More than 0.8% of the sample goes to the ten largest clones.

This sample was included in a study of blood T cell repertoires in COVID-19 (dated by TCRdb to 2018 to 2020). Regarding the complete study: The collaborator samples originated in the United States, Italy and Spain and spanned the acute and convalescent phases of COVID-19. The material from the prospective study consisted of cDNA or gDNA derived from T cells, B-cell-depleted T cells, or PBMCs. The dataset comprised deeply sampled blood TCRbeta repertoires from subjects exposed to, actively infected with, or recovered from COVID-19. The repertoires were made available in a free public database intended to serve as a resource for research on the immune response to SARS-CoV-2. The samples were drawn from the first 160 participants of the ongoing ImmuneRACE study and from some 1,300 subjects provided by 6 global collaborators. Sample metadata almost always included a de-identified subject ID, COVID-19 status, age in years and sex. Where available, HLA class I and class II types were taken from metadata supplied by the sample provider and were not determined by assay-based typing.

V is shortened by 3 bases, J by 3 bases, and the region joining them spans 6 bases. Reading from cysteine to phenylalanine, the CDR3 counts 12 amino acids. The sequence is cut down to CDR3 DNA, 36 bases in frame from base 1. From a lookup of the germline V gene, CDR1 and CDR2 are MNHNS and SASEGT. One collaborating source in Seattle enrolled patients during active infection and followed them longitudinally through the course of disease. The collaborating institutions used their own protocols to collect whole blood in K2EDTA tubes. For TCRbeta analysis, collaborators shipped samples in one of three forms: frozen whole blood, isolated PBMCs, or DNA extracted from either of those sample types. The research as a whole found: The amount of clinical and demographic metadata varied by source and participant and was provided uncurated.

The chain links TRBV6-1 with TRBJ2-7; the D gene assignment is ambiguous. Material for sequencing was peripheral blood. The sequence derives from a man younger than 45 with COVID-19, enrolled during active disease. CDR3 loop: CASSDNSYEQYF. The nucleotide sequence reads TGTGCCAGCAGTGACAACAGCTACGAGCAGTACTTC.